This is a list of T cell receptor beta chains from one sample in a study of T-cell reconstitution after alpha-beta-depleted transplantation in children. TCRdb ran MiXCR on the PCR reads and lists one entry per CDR3 protein. The table records 500,000 to 750,000 distinct CDR3 sequences, roughly 13% of them present only once. The sample consisted of PBMCs, mostly from graft donor cells, taken 360 days after TCRalphabeta/CD19-depleted stem cell transplant. Source of these receptors: a male patient younger than 18 who had a stem cell transplant for acute myeloid leukemia, so the T cells may come from the graft donor. Both conserved end residues are part of each CDR3. The D gene is left open where the match is weak. Expanded clones are given a class, and other clones once, few, many or no size at all.

D gene,clone size,CDR3 length,V gene,J gene,CDR3 protein,CDR3 DNA
TRBD1,few,17,TRBV6-1,TRBJ1-3,CASTEPRTGQSGNTIYF,TGTGCCAGCACCGAACCCCGGACAGGACAGTCCGGAAACACCATATATTTT
TRBD1,few,15,TRBV28,TRBJ1-3,CASRAGTGSGNTIYF,TGTGCCAGCAGGGCCGGGACAGGCTCTGGAAACACCATATATTTT
NA,many,14,TRBV12-3/TRBV12-4,TRBJ2-7,CASSLWQGTYEQYF,TGTGCCAGCAGTTTATGGCAGGGGACGTACGAGCAGTACTTC
NA,many,10,TRBV5-1,TRBJ2-1,CASRPEGQFF,TGCGCCAGCAGGCCAGAAGGGCAGTTCTTC
TRBD1,NA,14,TRBV20-1,TRBJ2-3,CSPRPAGGADTQYF,TGCAGCCCCCGGCCGGCAGGGGGCGCAGATACGCAGTATTTT
NA,few,15,TRBV6-1,TRBJ2-7,CASTKVRVLSYEQYF,TGTGCCAGCACGAAAGTCAGGGTCCTCTCCTACGAGCAGTACTTC
TRBD2,few,14,TRBV20-1,TRBJ2-7,CSARTSGITHEQYF,TGCAGTGCTAGGACTAGCGGGATAACTCACGAGCAGTACTTC
NA,NA,15,TRBV11-2,TRBJ1-1,CASSLGPRTNTEAFF,TGTGCCAGCAGCTTAGGGCCCAGGACAAACACTGAAGCTTTCTTT
NA,few,12,TRBV4-2,TRBJ2-7,CASSPLSGEQYF,TGTGCCAGCAGCCCGCTATCGGGGGAGCAGTACTTC
NA,many,13,TRBV20-1,TRBJ2-7,CSARISGGGQQYF,TGCAGTGCTAGAATCAGCGGCGGAGGTCAGCAGTACTTC
TRBD2,few,18,TRBV13,TRBJ2-7,CASSLSGIQWGRDYEQYF,TGTGCCAGCAGCTTGAGCGGTATTCAGTGGGGGAGGGACTACGAGCAGTACTTC
TRBD1,NA,17,TRBV2,TRBJ2-7,CARDRDRGLSASYEQYF,TGTGCCAGAGACCGGGACAGGGGGCTTTCGGCAAGCTACGAGCAGTACTTC
NA,few,13,TRBV29-1,TRBJ2-7,CSFRGGYNYEQYF,TGCAGCTTCCGAGGAGGGTACAACTACGAGCAGTACTTC
TRBD2,many,17,TRBV20-1,TRBJ2-7,CSAHPGLAGPLSYEQYF,TGCAGTGCGCATCCGGGACTAGCGGGACCCCTCTCCTACGAGCAGTACTTC
NA,many,12,TRBV28,TRBJ2-5,CASSLLSGTQYF,TGTGCCAGCAGTTTGCTATCGGGGACCCAGTACTTC
NA,many,14,TRBV12-3/TRBV12-4,TRBJ2-7,CASSSGLVGYEQYF,TGTGCCAGCAGCTCGGGGCTGGTGGGCTACGAGCAGTACTTC
NA,NA,12,TRBV7-9,TRBJ2-7,CASSVQVREQYF,TGTGCCAGCAGCGTACAGGTACGCGAGCAGTACTTC
NA,many,13,TRBV5-1,TRBJ1-1,CASSLAGNTEAFF,TGTGCCAGCAGCTTAGCGGGGAACACTGAAGCTTTCTTT
NA,few,10,TRBV12-3/TRBV12-4,TRBJ1-2,CASGSYGYTF,TGTGCCAGCGGATCCTATGGCTACACCTTC
NA,many,16,TRBV15,TRBJ2-3,CATSRGVGLGTDTQYF,TGTGCCACCAGCAGAGGTGTGGGATTGGGCACAGATACGCAGTATTTT
NA,once,17,TRBV18,TRBJ2-7,CASSPRDAVYASYEQYF,TGTGCCAGCTCACCAAGGGACGCCGTCTATGCCTCCTACGAGCAGTACTTC
NA,few,12,TRBV29-1,TRBJ2-5,CSAWGGQETQYF,TGCAGCGCTTGGGGTGGCCAAGAGACCCAGTACTTC
NA,NA,12,TRBV29-1,TRBJ1-2,CSVEGVRVGYTF,TGCAGCGTTGAGGGAGTTCGTGTTGGCTACACCTTC
NA,few,14,TRBV6-5,TRBJ1-1,CASSYRSGGTEAFF,TGTGCCAGCAGTTACCGGTCGGGGGGGACTGAAGCTTTCTTT
NA,NA,15,TRBV21-1,TRBJ2-7,CASSKEAGSSYEQYF,TGTGCCAGCAGCAAAGAGGCCGGAAGCTCCTACGAGCAGTACTTC
NA,many,15,TRBV5-1,TRBJ1-5,CASSLGTSSNQPQHF,TGCGCCAGCAGCTTGGGGACATCTAGCAATCAGCCCCAGCATTTT
TRBD2,NA,14,TRBV28,TRBJ2-5,CASSPQRELETQYF,TGTGCCAGCAGTCCCCAGCGGGAGCTTGAGACCCAGTACTTC
TRBD1,NA,16,TRBV29-1,TRBJ1-2,CSVPPGQGAPNYGYTF,TGCAGCGTTCCTCCGGGACAGGGGGCGCCTAACTATGGCTACACCTTC
TRBD2,few,15,TRBV9,TRBJ2-1,CASTVQLAGRDEQFF,TGTGCCAGCACCGTACAACTAGCGGGAAGGGATGAGCAGTTCTTC
NA,few,15,TRBV7-7,TRBJ2-1,CASSLSPGRADEQFF,TGTGCTAGCAGCTTATCCCCAGGGCGAGCGGATGAGCAGTTCTTC
NA,NA,10,TRBV29-1,TRBJ2-3,CSVLADTQYF,TGCAGCGTTCTCGCAGATACGCAGTATTTT
NA,once,14,TRBV28,TRBJ1-1,CATTPKGWRTEAFF,TGTGCCACCACACCGAAGGGCTGGCGCACTGAAGCTTTCTTT
NA,NA,15,TRBV18,TRBJ2-1,CASSRNSAGVNEQFF,TGTGCCAGCTCACGCAATTCTGCCGGCGTCAATGAGCAGTTCTTC
NA,NA,14,TRBV28,TRBJ2-1,CASREGGSYNEQFF,TGTGCCAGCAGGGAGGGAGGATCCTACAATGAGCAGTTCTTC
TRBD1,many,15,TRBV12-3/TRBV12-4,TRBJ2-5,CASSSTGQDQETQYF,TGTGCCAGCAGTTCCACTGGACAGGACCAAGAGACCCAGTACTTC
NA,many,15,TRBV7-8,TRBJ1-3,CASSPRDFRGNTIYF,TGTGCCAGCAGTCCCAGGGATTTCAGAGGAAACACCATATATTTT
TRBD2,few,17,TRBV6-2/TRBV6-3,TRBJ2-1,CASSPGLLAGVYNEQFF,TGTGCCAGCAGTCCCGGCCTCCTAGCGGGAGTTTATAATGAGCAGTTCTTC
TRBD1,NA,16,TRBV5-6,TRBJ1-5,CASSLARGQGSQPQHF,TGTGCCAGCAGCTTGGCCAGGGGACAGGGTAGTCAGCCCCAGCATTTT
TRBD2,many,16,TRBV28,TRBJ2-1,CASSFSGGSRYNEQFF,TGTGCCAGCAGTTTTTCAGGCGGGAGTCGGTACAATGAGCAGTTCTTC
NA,few,11,TRBV29-1,TRBJ2-5,CSVEFWETQYF,TGCAGCGTCGAATTTTGGGAGACCCAGTACTTC
TRBD2,many,12,TRBV29-1,TRBJ2-1,CSVGGTNNEQFF,TGCAGCGTTGGAGGGACTAACAATGAGCAGTTCTTC
NA,few,13,TRBV7-2,TRBJ2-4,CASSGLTKNIQYF,TGTGCCAGCAGCGGCCTAACCAAAAACATTCAGTACTTC
NA,NA,16,TRBV7-9,TRBJ2-2,CASSFNRWGRTGELFF,TGTGCCAGCAGCTTTAATCGATGGGGACGGACCGGGGAGCTGTTTTTT
NA,NA,13,TRBV21-1,TRBJ2-1,CAISLGRDHEQFF,TGTGCCATCTCGCTCGGTCGGGACCATGAGCAGTTCTTC
NA,few,11,TRBV20-1,TRBJ1-2,CSANKGPRHTF,TGCAGTGCTAATAAGGGTCCCCGGCATACCTTC
NA,NA,15,TRBV14,TRBJ2-3,CASSQDWPLPDTQYF,TGTGCCAGCAGCCAAGACTGGCCTCTGCCAGATACGCAGTATTTT
NA,few,14,TRBV20-1,TRBJ2-2,CSAFKRFSTGELFF,TGCAGTGCTTTCAAGCGCTTTAGCACCGGGGAGCTGTTTTTT
TRBD1,NA,14,TRBV24-1,TRBJ1-2,CATSDSGRGRGYTF,TGTGCCACCAGTGATTCGGGCAGGGGGCGAGGCTACACCTTC
TRBD1,few,13,TRBV6-1,TRBJ2-7,CASKRGQAYEQYF,TGTGCCAGCAAAAGAGGACAGGCCTACGAGCAGTACTTC
NA,many,14,TRBV4-2,TRBJ2-7,CASSHLPGNYEQYF,TGTGCCAGCAGCCATCTTCCCGGTAACTACGAGCAGTACTTC
NA,few,15,TRBV9,TRBJ2-1,CASSVSGAPYNEQFF,TGTGCCAGCAGCGTATCAGGGGCTCCTTACAATGAGCAGTTCTTC
TRBD1,NA,15,TRBV24-1,TRBJ1-1,CATSGTGGLRTEAFF,TGTGCCACCAGTGGGACAGGGGGCTTACGTACTGAAGCTTTCTTT
TRBD1,NA,15,TRBV7-8,TRBJ2-1,CASSILGTGGNEQFF,TGTGCCAGCAGCATACTAGGGACAGGGGGCAATGAGCAGTTCTTC
NA,NA,15,TRBV12-3/TRBV12-4,TRBJ2-7,CASSPDPHRSYEQYF,TGTGCCAGCAGCCCCGACCCCCACCGCTCCTACGAGCAGTACTTC
NA,many,11,TRBV29-1,TRBJ1-1,CSVESSLEAFF,TGCAGCGTTGAGAGCTCCCTTGAAGCTTTCTTT
TRBD2,few,18,TRBV11-2,TRBJ2-1,CASSLVSSGRVTYNEQFF,TGTGCCAGCAGCTTAGTTTCTAGCGGGAGGGTTACCTACAATGAGCAGTTCTTC
NA,few,14,TRBV12-3/TRBV12-4,TRBJ2-1,CASTRAQQAQGQFF,TGTGCCAGCACCCGGGCCCAACAAGCACAAGGGCAGTTCTTC
NA,NA,14,TRBV5-1,TRBJ2-3,CASSEGTSTDTQYF,TGCGCCAGCAGCGAAGGGACCTCCACAGATACGCAGTATTTT
TRBD1,NA,14,TRBV30,TRBJ2-7,CAWSVVTGSYEQYF,TGTGCCTGGAGTGTGGTGACAGGGTCCTACGAGCAGTACTTC